This T cell receptor (beta chain) was identified during a study of cytomegalovirus exposure and HLA in healthy donors. Study-wide results and caveats: Later on, an analysis found that several of the most significant clusters appeared to be linked to common viral pathogens, which included parvovirus B19.

On this clone: Its specificity is not known.

Germline CDR1 reads MDHEN; CDR2 reads SYDVKM. The V segment lost 6 bases and the J segment 1 base; nucleotides outside the gene matches: 11. This CDR3 contains 17 residues. With 60 Vbeta and 13 Jbeta primers, the PCR was carried out. In the authors' methods: Approximately 86 million unique TCR beta chains, 10 million to 14 million shared, were counted in a later analysis. The table came from immunoSEQ multiplex PCR; TCRdb's copy has only in-frame clones and leaves some out. V and J calls plus clone size are reproduced from that table; the DNA served to infer D and trimming. The repertoire holds around 150,000 clones, with about four fifths as singletons.

V and J are TRBV28 and TRBJ2-3, with TRBD1 matching over 9 bases. The TCR originated in a woman aged 40-49 years in good health and CMV-seronegative. The sample consisted of PBMCs. CDR3 loop: CASSLPGTGRGTDTQYF. CDR3 nucleotides: TGTGCCAGCAGCCTCCCCGGGACAGGGAGGGGCACAGATACGCAGTATTTT.